This TCR beta chain is drawn from a study of CD8 T cells in Susac syndrome. Reverse transcription of about 0.5 to 1 ug RNA used random hexamers. The method of amplification for TCR beta CDR3 was immunoSEQ multiplex PCR, covering 54 Vbeta and 13 Jbeta. TCRdb redid the calling of the immunoSEQ multiplex PCR reads with MiXCR, one entry per CDR3 protein. The sample includes more than 200,000 distinct CDR3 sequences, about 90% of them seen just once. This CDR3 spans 13 amino acids. V lost 2 bases, J lost 14 bases, and 18 bases lay in between. CDR1 is SGHTS and CDR2 is YDEGEE in the germline V gene. V usage is TRBV5-8 and J usage is TRBJ2-3; D unresolved. The specimen was CD8+ T cells from PBMCs. This TCR was recovered from a human donor with multiple sclerosis. CDR3 in amino acids: CASSFGSLKPAYF. DNA of the CDR3: TGTGCCAGCAGCTTTGGCTCCCTTAAGCCGGCGTATTTT.